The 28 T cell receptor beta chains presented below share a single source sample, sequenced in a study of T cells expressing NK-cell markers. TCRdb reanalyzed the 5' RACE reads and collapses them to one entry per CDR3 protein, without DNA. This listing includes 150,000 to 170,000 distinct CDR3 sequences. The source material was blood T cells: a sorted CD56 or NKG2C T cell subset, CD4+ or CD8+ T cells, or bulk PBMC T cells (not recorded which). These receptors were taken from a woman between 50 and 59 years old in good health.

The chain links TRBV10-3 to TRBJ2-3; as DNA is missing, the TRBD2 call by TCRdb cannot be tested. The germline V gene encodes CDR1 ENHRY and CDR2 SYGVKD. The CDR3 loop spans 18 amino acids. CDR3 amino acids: CAISESRGATAGDYTQYF.

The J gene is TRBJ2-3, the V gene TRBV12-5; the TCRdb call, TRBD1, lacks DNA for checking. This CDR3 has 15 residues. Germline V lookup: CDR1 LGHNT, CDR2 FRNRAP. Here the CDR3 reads CASGFPFAGTDTQYF.

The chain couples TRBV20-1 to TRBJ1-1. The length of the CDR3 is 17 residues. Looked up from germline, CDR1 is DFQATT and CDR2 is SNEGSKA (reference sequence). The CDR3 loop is CSARDRARGSEYTEAFF.

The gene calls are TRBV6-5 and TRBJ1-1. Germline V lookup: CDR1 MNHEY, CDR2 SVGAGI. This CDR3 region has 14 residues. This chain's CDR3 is CASSYSFSVKEAFF.

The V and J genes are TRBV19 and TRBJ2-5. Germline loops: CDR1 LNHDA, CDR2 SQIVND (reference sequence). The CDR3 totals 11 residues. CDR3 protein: CASRIGETQYF. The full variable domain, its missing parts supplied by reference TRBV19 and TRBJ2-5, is DGGITQSPKYLFRKEGQNVTLSCEQNLNHDAMYWYRQDPGQGLRLIYYSQIVNDFQKGDIAEGYSVSREKKESFPLTVTSAQKNPTAFYLCASRIGETQYFGPGTRLLVL.

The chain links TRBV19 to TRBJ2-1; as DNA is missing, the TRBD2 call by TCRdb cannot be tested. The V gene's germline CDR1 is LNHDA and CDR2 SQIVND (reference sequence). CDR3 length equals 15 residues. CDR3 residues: CASQLTSGSGDEQFF.

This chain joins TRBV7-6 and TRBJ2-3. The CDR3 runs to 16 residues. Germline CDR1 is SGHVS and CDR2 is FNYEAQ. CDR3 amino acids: CASSSPNAESTDTQYF.

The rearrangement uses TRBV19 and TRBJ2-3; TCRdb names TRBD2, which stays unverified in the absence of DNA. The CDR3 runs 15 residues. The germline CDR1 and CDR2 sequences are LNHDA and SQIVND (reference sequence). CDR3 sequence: CASSISGSNTDTQYF.

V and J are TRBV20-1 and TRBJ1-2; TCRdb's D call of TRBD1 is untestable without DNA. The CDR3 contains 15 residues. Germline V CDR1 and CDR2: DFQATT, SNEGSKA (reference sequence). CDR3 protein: CSARVGQGENYGYTF.

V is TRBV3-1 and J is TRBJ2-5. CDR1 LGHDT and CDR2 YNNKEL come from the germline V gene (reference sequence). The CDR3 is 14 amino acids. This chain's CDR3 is CASSQNSFQETQYF.

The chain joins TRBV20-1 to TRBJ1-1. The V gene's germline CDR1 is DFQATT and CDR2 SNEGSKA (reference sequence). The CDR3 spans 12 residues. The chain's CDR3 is CSAQDSNTEAFF.

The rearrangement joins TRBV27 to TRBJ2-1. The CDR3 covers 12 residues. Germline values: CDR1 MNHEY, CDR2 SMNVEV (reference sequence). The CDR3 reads CASSQTVAEQFF.

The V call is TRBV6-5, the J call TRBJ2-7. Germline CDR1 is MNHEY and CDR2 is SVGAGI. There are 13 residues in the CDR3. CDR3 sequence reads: CASSRKNRYEQYF.

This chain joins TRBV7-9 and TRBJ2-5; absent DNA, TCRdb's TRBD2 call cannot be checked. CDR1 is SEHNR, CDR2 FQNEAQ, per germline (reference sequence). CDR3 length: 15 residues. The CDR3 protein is CASSLPSGEQETQYF.

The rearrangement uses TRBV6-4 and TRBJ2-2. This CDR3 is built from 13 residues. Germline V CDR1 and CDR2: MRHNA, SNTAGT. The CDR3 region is CASSDRDTGELFF.

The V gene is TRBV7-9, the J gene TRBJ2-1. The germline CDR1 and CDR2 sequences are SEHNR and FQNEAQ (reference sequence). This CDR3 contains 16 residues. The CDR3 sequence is CASTHYRGSYYNEQFF.

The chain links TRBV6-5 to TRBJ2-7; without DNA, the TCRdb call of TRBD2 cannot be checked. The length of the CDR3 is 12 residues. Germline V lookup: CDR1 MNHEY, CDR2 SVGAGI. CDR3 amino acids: CASRSGSGEQYF.

CDR3 in amino acids: CASSQEGGPSYNEQFF. The chain employs TRBV4-1 and TRBJ2-1; TCRdb indicates TRBD2, and absent DNA this call remains unverified. CDR3 length: 16 residues. CDR1 is MGHRA, CDR2 YSYEKL, per germline.

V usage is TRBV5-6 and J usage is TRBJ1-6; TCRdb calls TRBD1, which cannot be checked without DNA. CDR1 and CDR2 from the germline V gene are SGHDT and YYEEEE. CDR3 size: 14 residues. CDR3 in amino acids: CASSLEGANSPLHF. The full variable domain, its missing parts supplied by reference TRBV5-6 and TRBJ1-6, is DAGVTQSPTHLIKTRGQQVTLRCSPKSGHDTVSWYQQALGQGPQFIFQYYEEEERQRGNFPDRFSGHQFPNYSSELNVNALLLGDSALYLCASSLEGANSPLHFGNGTRLTVT.

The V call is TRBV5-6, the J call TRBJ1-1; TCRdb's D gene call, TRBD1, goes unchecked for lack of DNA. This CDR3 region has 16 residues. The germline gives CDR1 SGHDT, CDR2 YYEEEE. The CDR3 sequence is CASSLATGASNTEAFF.

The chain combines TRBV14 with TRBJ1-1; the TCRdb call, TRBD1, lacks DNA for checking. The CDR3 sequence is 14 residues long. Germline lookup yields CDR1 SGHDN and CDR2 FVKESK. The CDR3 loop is CASSQHRGLTEAFF. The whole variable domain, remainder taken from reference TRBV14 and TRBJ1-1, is EAGVTQFPSHSVIEKGQTVTLRCDPISGHDNLYWYRRVMGKEIKFLLHFVKESKQDESGMPNNRFLAERTGGTYSTLKVQPAELEDSGVYFCASSQHRGLTEAFFGQGTRLTVV.

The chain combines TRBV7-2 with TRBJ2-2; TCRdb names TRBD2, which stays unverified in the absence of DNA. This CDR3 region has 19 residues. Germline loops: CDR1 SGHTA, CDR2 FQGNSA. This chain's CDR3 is CASSLVVSSGRARAGELFF. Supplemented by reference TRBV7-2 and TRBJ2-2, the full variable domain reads GAGVSQSPSNKVTEKGKDVELRCDPISGHTALYWYRQSLGQGLEFLIYFQGNSAPDKSGLPSDRFSAERTGGSVSTLTIQRTQQEDSAVYLCASSLVVSSGRARAGELFFGEGSRLTVL.

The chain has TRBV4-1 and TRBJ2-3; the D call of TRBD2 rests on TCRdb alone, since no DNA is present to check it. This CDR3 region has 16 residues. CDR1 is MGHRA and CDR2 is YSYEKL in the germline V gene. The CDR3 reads CASSQDKLAGLDTQYF.

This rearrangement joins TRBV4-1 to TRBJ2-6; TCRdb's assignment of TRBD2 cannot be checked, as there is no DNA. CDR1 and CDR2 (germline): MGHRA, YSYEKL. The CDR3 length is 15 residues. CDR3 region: CASSQAGRGANVLTF.

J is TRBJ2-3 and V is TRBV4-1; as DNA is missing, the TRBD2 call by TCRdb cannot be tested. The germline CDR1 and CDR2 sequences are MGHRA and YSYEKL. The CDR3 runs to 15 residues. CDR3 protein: CASSQGGLPADTQYF.

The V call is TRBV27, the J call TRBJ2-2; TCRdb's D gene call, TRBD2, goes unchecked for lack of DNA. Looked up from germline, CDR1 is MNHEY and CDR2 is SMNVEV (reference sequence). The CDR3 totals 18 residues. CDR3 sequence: CASSLRDSGRARWGELFF.

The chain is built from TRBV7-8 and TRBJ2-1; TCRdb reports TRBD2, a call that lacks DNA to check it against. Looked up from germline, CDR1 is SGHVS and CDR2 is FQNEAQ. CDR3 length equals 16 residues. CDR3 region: CASSLGRGGSFDEQFF.

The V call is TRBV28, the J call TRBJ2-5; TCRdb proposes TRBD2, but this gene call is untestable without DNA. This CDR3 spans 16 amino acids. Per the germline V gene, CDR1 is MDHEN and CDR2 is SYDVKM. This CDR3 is CASSFRRLAAKETQYF.